These T cell receptor beta chains were read from a single sample in a study of prognosis after radiotherapy for stage I lung cancer. TCRdb processed the multiplex PCR reads anew with MiXCR; each CDR3 protein has one entry. The sample carries 20,000 to 25,000 distinct CDR3 sequences, 43% recorded once. The sample consisted of PBMCs, taken before or after stereotactic body radiation therapy (not recorded which). The source is a donor at least 50 years old with non-small cell lung cancer. Each CDR3 is given with its conserved first and last residue. Each record gives: V gene, clone size, J gene, D gene, CDR3 DNA, CDR3 protein. D genes are given only for firm matches. Clone size is stated in some rows and not others, as once, few, many or a class when expanded.

>TRBV19|many|TRBJ2-3|TRBD2
TGTGCCAGTAGTAGCGTGGCGGGGGGTCCAGATACGCAGTATTTT
CASSSVAGGPDTQYF
>TRBV5-1|.|TRBJ1-2|TRBD1
TGCGCCAGCAGCCCGAATACCGGGACAGCTAACTATGGCTACACCTTC
CASSPNTGTANYGYTF
>TRBV5-1|many|TRBJ2-7|.
TGCGCCAGCAGCTTGTCGGGGGCGGGCGAGCAGTACTTC
CASSLSGAGEQYF
>TRBV30|many|TRBJ2-3|TRBD2
TGTGCCTGGAGTGTGCGGGAGAGTATGGTTACAGATACGCAGTATTTT
CAWSVRESMVTDTQYF
>TRBV6-2/TRBV6-3|once|TRBJ2-7|.
TGTGCCGTATCCGGAGGGTACTATCAGTACTTC
CAVSGGYYQYF
>TRBV27|.|TRBJ2-1|TRBD1
TGTGCCAGCAGTTTTACGTTCGGGACAGGGGGCATTGAGCAGTTCTTC
CASSFTFGTGGIEQFF
>TRBV6-1|medium-sized|TRBJ2-2|.
TGTGCCAGCAGCACCTCAGTCGGGGAGCTGTTTTTT
CASSTSVGELFF
>TRBV15|.|TRBJ2-7|.
TGTGCCACCAGCAGAGGATGGACAGTGGGCTACGAGCAGTACTTC
CATSRGWTVGYEQYF
>TRBV12-3/TRBV12-4|many|TRBJ2-5|.
TGTGCCAGCAGCCAGAGGACAATTCAAGAGACCCAGTACTTC
CASSQRTIQETQYF
>TRBV7-2|.|TRBJ1-2|.
TGTGCAAGCAGATTAGTGTCAGGCGTCTATGGCTACACCTTC
CASRLVSGVYGYTF
>TRBV20-1|few|TRBJ1-2|.
TGCAGTGCTAGCAGGACGGACCTCGATGGCTACACCTTC
CSASRTDLDGYTF
>TRBV2|.|TRBJ1-2|.
TGTGCCAGCAGATACGAGGGTGATAGGGGCCACACCTTC
CASRYEGDRGHTF
>TRBV5-6|many|TRBJ2-3|.
TGTGCCAGCAGCTTGGAACCGGGAAAGACAGATACGCAGTATTTT
CASSLEPGKTDTQYF
>TRBV6-2/TRBV6-3|medium-sized|TRBJ1-2|.
TGTGCCAGCAGTTACACCCAGGAACGGTCTGGCTACACCTTC
CASSYTQERSGYTF
>TRBV5-4|many|TRBJ2-7|TRBD1
TGTGCCAGCAACTTGGTCGCGGGACAGGGTTCGTACGAGCAGTACTTC
CASNLVAGQGSYEQYF
>TRBV30|once|TRBJ2-3|TRBD2
TGTGCCTGGACTAGCGGGGGACCCACAGATACGCAGTATTTT
CAWTSGGPTDTQYF
>TRBV7-2|.|TRBJ1-5|.
TGTGCCAGCAGCCTGTACAGGTGTTGGGTCCAGCATTTT
CASSLYRCWVQHF
>TRBV28|many|TRBJ2-1|.
TGTGCCAGCAGACCCCTGAGCGGGTATTTTATCAATGAGCAGTTCTTC
CASRPLSGYFINEQFF
>TRBV6-2/TRBV6-3|few|TRBJ2-7|.
TGTGCCAGCAGTCTGGACGGGAAATACGAGCAGTACTTC
CASSLDGKYEQYF
>TRBV7-2|.|TRBJ1-2|.
TGTGCCAGCAGCCCATGGTTACAGGGTGTCTATGGCTACACCTTC
CASSPWLQGVYGYTF
>TRBV30|.|TRBJ1-4|.
TGTGCCTGGAGGGCCCCGGACAGAAGTAATGAAAAGCTGTTTTTT
CAWRAPDRSNEKLFF
>TRBV11-2|.|TRBJ2-3|TRBD2
TGTGCCAGCAGCTTACCCCGGACTAGCGGGGGCACAGATACGCAGTATTTT
CASSLPRTSGGTDTQYF
>TRBV19|.|TRBJ2-2|.
TGTGCCAGTAGCTTTGAATGGGTTTTCGCGAACACCGGGGAGCTGTTTTTT
CASSFEWVFANTGELFF
>TRBV30|.|TRBJ1-6|.
TGTGCCTGGGTAGGACAGAGCAATAATTCACCCCTCCACTTT
CAWVGQSNNSPLHF
>TRBV7-6|many|TRBJ2-5|TRBD2
TGTGCCAGCAGCTTAGGTAGCGGGGGTGACGTGGAGACCCAGTACTTC
CASSLGSGGDVETQYF
>TRBV24-1|many|TRBJ2-1|.
TGTGCCACCAGTGATTCCAGCAGGGAAGACTACAATGAGCAGTTCTTC
CATSDSSREDYNEQFF
>TRBV6-1|medium-sized|TRBJ2-7|TRBD1
TGTGCCAGCAGTCCCTACAGGGGCTACGAGCAGTACTTC
CASSPYRGYEQYF
>TRBV6-1|.|TRBJ1-2|TRBD1
TGTGCCAGCATTCCCGGGACAGGGAAGTATGGCTACACCTTC
CASIPGTGKYGYTF
>TRBV7-2|many|TRBJ1-2|.
TGTGCCAGCAGCTTAGGTGACCGCCGTGGGTATGGCTACACCTTC
CASSLGDRRGYGYTF
>TRBV28|.|TRBJ1-2|.
TGTGCCAGCAGTTTGGTGCAGTATTATGGCTACACCTTC
CASSLVQYYGYTF
>TRBV7-2|few|TRBJ2-7|.
TGTGCCAGCAGCTTAGTTTTCTACGAGCAGTACTTC
CASSLVFYEQYF
>TRBV5-1|many|TRBJ2-5|TRBD2
TGCGCCAGCAGCGCTACTAGCGGCCAAGAGACCCAGTACTTC
CASSATSGQETQYF
>TRBV6-1|many|TRBJ1-2|.
TGTGCCAGCAGTCCATCTACCGGGACAAAAAACTATGGCTACACCTTC
CASSPSTGTKNYGYTF
>TRBV5-1|many|TRBJ1-4|.
TGCGCCAGCAGCTTGGCCGGAGGGAGGGGGATGGAAAAACTGTTTTTT
CASSLAGGRGMEKLFF
>TRBV20-1|.|TRBJ2-1|.
TGCAGTGCTGGGGGGAGGTTAGAATCCTCCGAGCAGTTCTTC
CSAGGRLESSEQFF
>TRBV11-2|many|TRBJ1-4|TRBD1
TGTGCCAGCAGTTCAACGGACAGGGGACCAGGAAAACTGTTTTTT
CASSSTDRGPGKLFF
>TRBV6-9|.|TRBJ2-7|.
TGTGCCAGCAGTTACGGCAGGGTCGACGAACAGTACTTC
CASSYGRVDEQYF
>TRBV7-2|many|TRBJ2-5|TRBD2
TGTGCCAGCAGCTTCAGCGGGAATGGTGGTGAGACCCAGTACTTC
CASSFSGNGGETQYF
>TRBV7-6|once|TRBJ1-1|.
TGTGCCAGCAGCCCGGGTCCTTCAAACACTGAAGCTTTCTTT
CASSPGPSNTEAFF
>TRBV11-2|many|TRBJ2-7|TRBD1
TGTGCCAGCAGCTTAGGGTCCACAGGGGGTGACTACGAGCAGTACTTC
CASSLGSTGGDYEQYF
>TRBV7-6|many|TRBJ2-5|TRBD2
TGTGCCAGCAGCTCCCCTCCAGCGGCCTTGCGGGGGGGGGGAGAGACCCAGTACTTC
CASSSPPAALRGGGETQYF
>TRBV7-3|many|TRBJ2-6|.
TGTGCCAGCAGCCCCCCTGGCTTATCCTCCGGGGCCAACGTCCTGACTTTC
CASSPPGLSSGANVLTF
>TRBV7-3|.|TRBJ1-1|.
TGTGCCAGCAGCTCGACGGTGAACACTGAAGCTTTCTTT
CASSSTVNTEAFF
>TRBV11-2|medium-sized|TRBJ1-1|TRBD1
TGTGCCAGCAGCTTACCAGGGGGTATCGCTGAAGCTTTCTTT
CASSLPGGIAEAFF
>TRBV20-1|many|TRBJ2-1|TRBD1
TGCAGTGCTAGAGATAGGCGGACAGGTAGCTCCTACAATGAGCAGTTCTTC
CSARDRRTGSSYNEQFF
>TRBV11-3|.|TRBJ2-2|.
TGTGCCAGCAGCTTCGCCAGGGGCACCGGGGAGCTGTTTTTT
CASSFARGTGELFF
>TRBV4-3|many|TRBJ2-7|.
TGCGCCAGCAGCCAAGACCACAGGGTAGGCGAGCAGTACTTC
CASSQDHRVGEQYF
>TRBV29-1|many|TRBJ2-1|.
TGCAGCGTTGACGTGGACAGACACTACAATGAGCAGTTCTTC
CSVDVDRHYNEQFF
>TRBV28|many|TRBJ2-1|TRBD1
TGTGCCAGCAGTTCACCCGGGACAGGGCACAATGAGCAGTTCTTC
CASSSPGTGHNEQFF
>TRBV7-2|many|TRBJ1-2|.
TGTGCCAGCAGCTTGCAGGGTTCCGGCTACACCTTC
CASSLQGSGYTF
>TRBV20-1|many|TRBJ2-7|TRBD1
TGCAGTGCTAGAGATTCGGGACAGACCTACGAGCAGTACTTC
CSARDSGQTYEQYF
>TRBV19|.|TRBJ2-5|.
TGTGCCAGTAGTAGCTTTCGAAAAGGGGGTACCCAGTACTTC
CASSSFRKGGTQYF
>TRBV24-1|.|TRBJ2-1|TRBD2
TGTGCCACCAGTCGGGCGGGAGGGTCGAACAATGAGCAGTTCTTC
CATSRAGGSNNEQFF
>TRBV12-3/TRBV12-4|.|TRBJ1-2|.
TGTGCCAATACCTTCCGGGATCCCTCAAGCGTCTACACCTTC
CANTFRDPSSVYTF
>TRBV7-9|medium-sized|TRBJ2-7|.
TGTGCCAGCAGCCCGACTGGGTCCCCCTACGAGCAGTACTTC
CASSPTGSPYEQYF